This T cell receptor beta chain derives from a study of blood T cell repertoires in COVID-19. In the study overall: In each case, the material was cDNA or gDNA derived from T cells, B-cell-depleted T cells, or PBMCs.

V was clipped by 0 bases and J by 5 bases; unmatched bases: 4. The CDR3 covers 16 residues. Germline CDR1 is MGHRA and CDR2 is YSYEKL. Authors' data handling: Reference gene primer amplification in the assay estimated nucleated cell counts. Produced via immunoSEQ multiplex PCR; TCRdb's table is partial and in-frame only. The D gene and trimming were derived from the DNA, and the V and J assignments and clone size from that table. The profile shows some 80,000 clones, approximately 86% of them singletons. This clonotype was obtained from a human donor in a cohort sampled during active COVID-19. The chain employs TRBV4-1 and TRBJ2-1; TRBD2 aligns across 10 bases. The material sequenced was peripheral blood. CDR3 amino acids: CASSQDQRGGHNEQFF. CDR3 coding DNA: TGCGCCAGCAGCCAAGATCAGCGGGGGGGCCACAATGAGCAGTTCTTC.